The TCR beta chain under discussion was sequenced for a study of control samples from healthy donors and cancer patients. The CDR3 sequence is 15 residues long. Per the germline V gene, CDR1 is SEHNR and CDR2 is FQNEAQ (reference sequence). Between the trimmed V and J ends, which lost 0 bases and 3 bases, there was a span of 12 bases. In this sample, this clone is medium-sized. The same CDR3 is also encoded by other DNA sequences in this sample. Assay used: immunoSEQ multiplex PCR; TCRdb lists only in-frame clones, some missing. The sample lists 150,000 to 200,000 clones, 91% occurring once. This chain links TRBV7-9 with TRBJ2-7; D may be TRBD1 (6 bases). The clonotype was recovered from a woman aged 30 to 39 in good health. The sample consisted of blood. The CDR3 is CASSLAGHRDYEQYF. The CDR3 region has the DNA TGTGCCAGCAGCTTAGCCGGTCACAGGGACTACGAGCAGTACTTC.